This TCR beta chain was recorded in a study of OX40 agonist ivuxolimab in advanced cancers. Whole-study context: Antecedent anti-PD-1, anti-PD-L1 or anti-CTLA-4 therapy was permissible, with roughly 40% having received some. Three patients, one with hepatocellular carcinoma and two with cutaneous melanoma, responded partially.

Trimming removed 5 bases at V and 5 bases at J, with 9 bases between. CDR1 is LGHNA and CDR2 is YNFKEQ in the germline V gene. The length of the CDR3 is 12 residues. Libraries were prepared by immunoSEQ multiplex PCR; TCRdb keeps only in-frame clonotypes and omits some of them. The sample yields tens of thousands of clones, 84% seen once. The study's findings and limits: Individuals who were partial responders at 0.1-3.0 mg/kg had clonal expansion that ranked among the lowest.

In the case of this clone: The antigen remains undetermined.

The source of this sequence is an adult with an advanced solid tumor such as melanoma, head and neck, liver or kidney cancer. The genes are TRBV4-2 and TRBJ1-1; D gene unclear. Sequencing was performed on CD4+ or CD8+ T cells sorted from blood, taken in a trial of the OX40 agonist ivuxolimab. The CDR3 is CASSFGETEAFF. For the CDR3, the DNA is TGTGCCAGCAGCTTTGGCGAGACTGAAGCTTTCTTT.